This is a list of T cell receptor beta chains from one sample in a study of blood T cells in healthy people across ages. MiXCR was run by TCRdb on the 5' RACE reads, yielding one entry per CDR3 protein. The sample includes about 1.5 million distinct CDR3 sequences, about 40% of them seen just once. Input material: blood. The receptors derive from a woman aged 18-35 years in good health. The CDR3 runs from the conserved cysteine through the conserved F or W. The D gene is left open where the match is weak. Expanded clones get a size class; other rows say once, few or many, or leave the size out.

TRBJ1-6 | few | TRBV27 | . | CANNSSPLHF | TGTGCCAATAATAGTTCACCCCTCCACTTT
TRBJ2-1 | few | TRBV29-1 | . | CSVELNNEQFF | TGCAGCGTTGAACTTAACAATGAGCAGTTCTTC
TRBJ1-2 | few | TRBV4-1 | . | CASSQDSGEVYGYTF | TGCGCCAGCAGCCAAGATTCAGGGGAGGTCTATGGCTACACCTTC
TRBJ2-5 | few | TRBV6-5 | TRBD2 | CASSYAGTSGRETQYF | TGTGCCAGCAGTTACGCCGGGACTAGCGGGAGGGAGACCCAGTACTTC
TRBJ1-1 | once | TRBV10-3 | . | CAIASKQPPCTEAFF | TGTGCCATCGCCTCGAAGCAGCCACCGTGCACTGAAGCTTTCTTT
TRBJ2-3 | . | TRBV20-1 | . | CSAFGTSTDTQYF | TGCAGTGCCTTCGGGACTAGCACAGATACGCAGTATTTT
TRBJ2-1 | . | TRBV6-5 | . | CASSYGGFPGNEQFF | TGTGCCAGCAGTTACGGCGGGTTCCCGGGGAATGAGCAGTTCTTC
TRBJ1-5 | . | TRBV28 | TRBD1 | CASSYRQGGQPQHF | TGTGCCAGCAGTTACCGACAGGGTGGACAGCCCCAGCATTTT
TRBJ2-1 | . | TRBV12-5 | . | CASGLYPRGTGSEQFF | TGTGCTAGTGGTTTGTACCCAAGGGGAACCGGCAGTGAGCAGTTCTTC
TRBJ1-1 | few | TRBV6-5 | . | CASSYSRLNTEAFF | TGTGCCAGCAGTTATTCCCGATTGAACACTGAAGCTTTCTTT
TRBJ2-7 | . | TRBV5-6 | TRBD2 | CASSLTSGAEQYF | TGTGCCAGCAGCTTAACTAGCGGTGCCGAGCAGTACTTC
TRBJ2-3 | few | TRBV4-2 | TRBD2 | CASRRRGGTDTQYF | TGTGCCAGCAGGAGGCGGGGGGGCACAGATACGCAGTATTTT
TRBJ2-3 | . | TRBV9 | . | CASSRAGWDRDTQYF | TGTGCCAGCAGCCGGGCGGGTTGGGACCGAGATACGCAGTATTTT
TRBJ2-2 | . | TRBV7-3 | TRBD1 | CASSLRSGTGPTGELFF | TGTGCCAGCAGCTTAAGGTCGGGGACAGGACCGACCGGGGAGCTGTTTTTT
TRBJ1-2 | . | TRBV29-1 | . | CSVEDIRRNYGYTF | TGCAGCGTTGAAGATATACGGAGGAACTATGGCTACACCTTC
TRBJ2-7 | many | TRBV5-1 | . | CASSPTTGSYEQYF | TGTGCCAGCAGTCCCACGACAGGATCCTACGAGCAGTACTTC
TRBJ2-7 | . | TRBV12-3/TRBV12-4 | . | CASSLWWAHEQYF | TGTGCCAGCAGTTTATGGTGGGCCCACGAGCAGTACTTC
TRBJ1-2 | . | TRBV20-1 | TRBD1 | CSASLLGQGLNYGYTF | TGCAGTGCTAGTTTACTCGGACAGGGTCTTAACTATGGCTACACCTTC
TRBJ1-1 | . | TRBV18 | . | CASSPPVGEEAFF | TGTGCCAGCTCACCACCGGTGGGGGAAGAAGCTTTCTTT
TRBJ1-2 | many | TRBV18 | . | CASSPADGYTF | TGTGCCAGCTCACCAGCGGATGGCTACACCTTC
TRBJ2-1 | . | TRBV24-1 | . | CATSSGGKFREEQFF | TGTGCCACCAGTTCTGGGGGGAAATTTAGGGAGGAGCAGTTCTTC
TRBJ1-2 | few | TRBV5-1 | . | CASSLALGRGPSGYTF | TGCGCCAGCAGCTTGGCCTTGGGGAGGGGTCCTAGTGGCTACACCTTC
TRBJ2-1 | . | TRBV7-3 | TRBD2 | CASSPVAGGAYNEQFF | TGTGCCAGCAGCCCAGTAGCGGGGGGGGCCTACAATGAGCAGTTCTTC
TRBJ2-3 | . | TRBV11-2 | . | CASSFRDFGVDTQYF | TGTGCCAGCAGCTTCAGGGACTTCGGAGTTGATACGCAGTATTTT
TRBJ2-3 | few | TRBV14 | . | CASSQSGPDTQYF | TGTGCCAGCAGCCAATCCGGTCCAGATACGCAGTATTTT
TRBJ1-6 | few | TRBV10-3 | TRBD1 | CAISESVWGDRGNSPLHF | TGTGCCATCAGTGAGTCGGTATGGGGAGACAGGGGTAATTCACCCCTCCACTTT
TRBJ2-3 | . | TRBV12-3/TRBV12-4 | TRBD1 | CASSLRDRDFTDTQYF | TGTGCCAGCAGTTTACGCGACAGGGATTTCACAGATACGCAGTATTTT
TRBJ2-6 | . | TRBV30 | . | CAWYSHSGANVLTF | TGTGCCTGGTACAGCCACTCTGGGGCCAACGTCCTGACTTTC
TRBJ1-1 | . | TRBV19 | TRBD1 | CASRRGIDRGAEAFF | TGTGCCAGTAGGAGGGGGATAGACAGGGGAGCTGAAGCTTTCTTT
TRBJ2-3 | . | TRBV6-4 | . | CASSPSGLTDTQYF | TGTGCCAGCAGTCCCAGCGGCCTCACAGATACGCAGTATTTT
TRBJ2-5 | . | TRBV10-3 | TRBD1 | CASSGTGAPYF | TGTGCCAGCAGTGGGACAGGGGCCCCGTACTTC
TRBJ1-2 | . | TRBV12-5 | . | CASGTGSNYGYTF | TGTGCTAGTGGGACCGGGTCCAACTATGGCTACACCTTC
TRBJ2-3 | . | TRBV29-1 | . | CSVAADVETTDTQYF | TGCAGCGTTGCCGCCGACGTCGAGACCACAGATACGCAGTATTTT
TRBJ2-1 | few | TRBV20-1 | . | CSAPRAGLDNEQFF | TGCAGTGCTCCCCGCGCGGGGCTCGACAATGAGCAGTTCTTC
TRBJ1-2 | . | TRBV5-6 | . | CASSLTGQGYTF | TGTGCCAGCAGCTTGACAGGGCAAGGCTACACCTTC
TRBJ2-5 | . | TRBV7-9 | . | CASSLEPALHHEQYF | TGTGCCAGCAGCTTAGAACCAGCCTTACACCATGAGCAGTACTTC
TRBJ2-2 | . | TRBV9 | . | CASSVGGAGTGELFF | TGTGCCAGCAGCGTAGGAGGGGCGGGCACCGGGGAGCTGTTTTTT
TRBJ2-6 | . | TRBV4-1 | . | CAGSHAVTSGANVLTF | TGCGCCGGCAGCCACGCCGTTACCTCTGGGGCCAACGTCCTGACTTTC
TRBJ2-7 | few | TRBV25-1 | . | CASSDPGIYEQYF | TGTGCCAGCAGCGACCCAGGGATTTACGAGCAGTACTTC
TRBJ2-3 | . | TRBV9 | . | CASSVGLASVLDTQYF | TGTGCCAGCAGCGTAGGGCTAGCTTCTGTATTGGATACGCAGTATTTT
TRBJ2-7 | few | TRBV18 | TRBD2 | CASSPVGGRSYEQYF | TGTGCCAGCTCACCAGTAGGCGGGAGGAGCTACGAGCAGTACTTC
TRBJ2-5 | few | TRBV14 | TRBD1 | CASSHLQGVLETQYF | TGTGCCAGCAGCCACCTACAGGGGGTTCTCGAGACCCAGTACTTC
TRBJ2-3 | many | TRBV29-1 | TRBD2 | CSVGSGAAGDTQYF | TGCAGCGTAGGTAGCGGGGCGGCAGGCGATACGCAGTATTTT
TRBJ1-4 | . | TRBV4-1 | . | CASGQEAPPTNEKLFF | TGCGCCAGCGGCCAAGAGGCCCCACCAACTAATGAAAAACTGTTTTTT
TRBJ2-2 | . | TRBV20-1 | . | CSARPTGFNTGELFF | TGCAGTGCCAGGCCAACGGGGTTCAACACCGGGGAGCTGTTTTTT
TRBJ1-1 | . | TRBV12-3/TRBV12-4 | . | CASTRGSASEAFF | TGTGCCAGCACCCGAGGGTCCGCCTCCGAAGCTTTCTTT
TRBJ2-7 | . | TRBV20-1 | TRBD2 | CSATSGRLYNEQYF | TGCAGTGCTACTAGCGGGAGGCTCTACAATGAGCAGTACTTC
TRBJ2-1 | . | TRBV20-1 | . | CSASVPGSSYNEQFF | TGCAGTGCTAGTGTCCCGGGGAGCTCCTACAATGAGCAGTTCTTC
TRBJ2-6 | many | TRBV4-1 | . | CASSQDNHSGANVLTF | TGCGCCAGCAGCCAAGATAACCACTCTGGGGCCAACGTCCTGACTTTC
TRBJ2-1 | . | TRBV11-2 | . | CASSLEEGGAWAGNEQFF | TGTGCCAGCAGCTTAGAAGAGGGGGGAGCCTGGGCGGGGAATGAGCAGTTCTTC
TRBJ1-5 | few | TRBV28 | . | CATDRGAEGAGNQPQHF | TGTGCCACCGATAGGGGGGCAGAGGGAGCCGGCAATCAGCCCCAGCATTTT
TRBJ2-7 | . | TRBV15 | TRBD1 | CATSRGLPGQGYEQYF | TGTGCCACCAGCAGAGGCCTACCGGGACAGGGGTACGAGCAGTACTTC
TRBJ2-7 | few | TRBV2 | TRBD1 | CASGTGIREQYF | TGTGCCAGCGGGACAGGGATTCGCGAGCAGTACTTC
TRBJ2-3 | . | TRBV7-2 | . | CASSLAAGVEDTQYF | TGTGCCAGCAGCTTAGCCGCAGGGGTGGAAGATACGCAGTATTTT
TRBJ2-7 | few | TRBV20-1 | . | CSASLGVYEQYF | TGCAGTGCTTCTCTAGGGGTCTACGAGCAGTACTTC